The sequence of this TCR beta chain was determined in a study of tumor-infiltrating lymphocytes in primary liver carcinoma. Study-wide points: Tumor region pairs outstripped tumor-adjacent and tumor-blood pairs in overlap. Tumors had a top-250-clone fraction that was significantly higher than blood (p = 0.039). Only about 8-24% of top clones showed up in all five tumor regions.

A word on this clonotype: The target antigen is unknown.

A constant-region primer served to make TCR beta cDNA from roughly 540 ng total RNA. Three nested multiplex PCR rounds of slightly modified ARM-PCR generated TCR beta libraries. The study ran its first two PCR rounds for 9 to 10 cycles each, using TRBV1-TRBV30 forward primers and a C-beta reverse primer. MiXCR was run by TCRdb on the multiplex PCR reads, yielding one entry per CDR3 protein. The data hold roughly 190,000 distinct CDR3 sequences, with just under 85% observed a single time. The CDR3 runs to 15 residues. CDR1 and CDR2 from the germline V gene are MNHNS and SASEGT. The germline V and J ends were trimmed by 2 bases and 2 bases, with 11 bases remaining between them. From unsorted bulk tissue weighing about 18-30 mg, DNA and RNA were co-extracted.

V gene TRBV6-1 combines with J gene TRBJ2-3; D possibly corresponds to TRBD2 (5 bases). The sample consisted of tumor tissue from primary liver carcinoma. This TCR derives from a man aged 40-50 years with primary liver carcinoma and hepatitis B virus infection. The CDR3 protein is CASSENFLATDTQYF. As DNA, the CDR3 is TGTGCCAGCAGTGAAAACTTCCTAGCCACAGATACGCAGTATTTT.